This T cell receptor beta chain originates from a study of blood T cell repertoires in COVID-19. Whole-study context: T cells, B-cell-depleted T cells, or PBMCs supplied cDNA or gDNA.

Authors' processing steps: The authors estimated nucleated cell counts from reference gene primer amplification. Profiling relied on immunoSEQ multiplex PCR, and the TCRdb table lists in-frame clones only, not all of them. The D gene and trimming were derived from the DNA, and the V and J assignments and clone size from that table. The sample includes roughly 21,000 clones, approximately 86% of them seen just once. Germline V gene lookup returns CDR1 MNHEY and CDR2 SMNVEV (reference sequence). V was cut by 1 base and J by 2 bases, with 8 bases left in between. This CDR3 is 15 amino acids long. Source material: peripheral blood. This TCR came from a human donor with acute or convalescent COVID-19. The donor label of this sample is uncertain. The rearrangement links TRBV27 to TRBJ2-2, with a possible D match to TRBD2 (5 bases). This CDR3 reads CASSLLRANTGELFF. The CDR3 DNA reads as TGTGCCAGCAGTTTATTGCGGGCTAACACCGGGGAGCTGTTTTTT.